This TCR beta chain was documented in a study of identical twins. Overall study findings and caveats: Out-of-frame beta sequences exhibited a weaker degree of excess twin sharing.

The V gene lost 4 bases and the J gene lost 8 bases, with 12 bases spanning the gap. CDR3 length: 12 amino acids. Germline CDR1 is SQVTM and CDR2 is ANQGSEA. This clonotype has just a few counts. The antigen remains unidentified. TCRdb analysed the 5' RACE reads with MiXCR anew, one entry per CDR3 protein. The table records some 500,000 distinct CDR3 sequences, less than 25% of them present only once. The sample also formed part of further work on T cells expressing NK-cell markers. Per that study: Sorted CD3+CD56-NKG2C+, CD3+CD56+NKG2C- and CD3+CD56+NKG2C+ T cells were the source of the TCR beta repertoires. Only alpha-beta TCR T cells were sorted in several experiments, using an anti-gamma-delta TCR antibody.

This chain links TRBV29-1 with TRBJ2-1; D not resolved. The receptor was isolated from a woman in her late teens or twenties in good health. Sequenced input: CD4+ T cells sorted from blood. CDR3 region: CSVGKVSDEQFF. CDR3 DNA: TGCAGCGTTGGCAAGGTCTCGGATGAGCAGTTCTTC.